These 11 T cell receptor beta chains were sequenced from one sample in a study of naive and memory T cell subsets. For blood and skin samples, reverse transcription used TCR alpha and beta constant primers. TCRdb passed the 5' RACE reads through MiXCR, listing each CDR3 protein once. The repertoire holds more than 25,000 distinct CDR3 sequences, roughly 25% seen once, with over 1.5% in the top ten. Whole blood, 2 to 2.5 ml, came from adult healthy volunteers. These receptors came from a female donor in good health.

V and J are TRBV20-1 and TRBJ1-1; the D is unclear. CDR3 length equals 16 residues. Trimming removed 6 bases at V and 1 base at J, with 21 bases between. Germline assignment: CDR1 DFQATT and CDR2 SNEGSKA (reference sequence). This chain's CDR3 is CSARRYDGSRNTEAFF. CDR3 DNA: TGCAGTGCAAGACGATACGATGGAAGTCGGAACACTGAAGCTTTCTTT.

This clonotype has just a few counts. An end of the junction differs from the germline gene, which may be a read error. The CDR3 sequence is CASSLAEGNTGELFF. CDR3 nucleotide sequence: TGTGCCAGCAGTTTAGCGGAGGGGAACACCGGGGAGCTGTTTTTT. This chain joins TRBV7-6 and TRBJ2-2, with TRBD2 as a possible D gene (6 bases). Per the germline V gene, CDR1 is SGHVS and CDR2 is FNYEAQ. The CDR3 consists of 15 residues.

This clonotype was observed at least ten times. This chain connects TRBV12-3 or TRBV12-4 to TRBJ1-1; 7 bases agree with TRBD1. The V gene end was trimmed by 7 bases and the J gene end by 4 bases; junction bases not matched to a gene: 9. The CDR3 contains 14 residues. The CDR3 sequence: CASNPTGAGTEAFF. In DNA, the CDR3 is TGTGCCAGCAACCCAACAGGGGCTGGCACTGAAGCTTTCTTT.

The V gene is TRBV6-2 or TRBV6-3, the J gene TRBJ2-7, with D perhaps TRBD2 (5 bases). Germline lookup yields CDR1 MNHEY and CDR2 SVGEGT. The CDR3 has 14 amino acids. V gave up 4 bases and J gave up 0 bases, with 10 bases separating them. The CDR3 loop reads CASSSQRSSYEQYF. DNA of the CDR3: TGTGCCAGCAGTTCCCAGCGGTCCTCCTACGAGCAGTACTTC.

This chain links TRBV6-5 with TRBJ1-5; weak D call: TRBD1 (6 bases). V gave up 3 bases and J gave up 3 bases, with 9 bases separating them. Germline V gives CDR1 MNHEY, CDR2 SVGAGI. The CDR3 has 14 amino acids. The CDR3 DNA reads as TGTGCCAGCAGTTATGGACAGACCAATCAGCCCCAGCATTTT. It codes for CASSYGQTNQPQHF.

This clonotype was counted at least ten times. This rearrangement joins TRBV20-1 to TRBJ1-5; perhaps TRBD1 as D (6 bases). The CDR3 is 14 residues long. The V end lost 0 bases, the J end lost 4 bases, and 10 bases lay between the germline ends. The germline gives CDR1 DFQATT, CDR2 SNEGSKA (reference sequence). CDR3 region: CSARDVGGNQPQHF. The DNA of the CDR3 is TGCAGTGCTAGAGATGTAGGGGGGAATCAGCCCCAGCATTTT.

This clonotype is medium-sized (0.01 to 0.1%) by share. V is TRBV18 and J is TRBJ2-5; D not resolved. V lost 2 bases to trimming and J lost 1 base, with 11 bases between them. Germline CDR1 KGHSH, CDR2 LQKENI. The CDR3 consists of 15 residues. Written as DNA, the CDR3 is TGTGCCAGCTCACCAGGTGGCAGGTCCCAAGAGACCCAGTACTTC. It translates to CASSPGGRSQETQYF.

This clonotype was seen only a few times. The chain carries TRBV20-1 and TRBJ1-1, with TRBD1 identical over 9 bases. CDR3 length: 16 amino acids. V dropped 3 bases and J dropped 3; count of bases not matched to a gene: 11. Germline lookup yields CDR1 DFQATT and CDR2 SNEGSKA (reference sequence). The CDR3 DNA sequence: TGCAGTGCTAGGGGGGACAGGGAGGGTTTTGACACTGAAGCTTTCTTT. Translation gives CSARGDREGFDTEAFF.

This clonotype showed up many times. J is TRBJ2-7 and V is TRBV20-1, with D perhaps matching TRBD1 (5 bases). Germline CDR1 DFQATT, CDR2 SNEGSKA (reference sequence). The CDR3 runs to 13 residues. V lost 3 bases to trimming and J lost 1 base, with 10 bases between them. CDR3 amino acids: CSARNRMSYEQYF. The CDR3, as DNA: TGCAGTGCTAGGAACAGGATGTCCTACGAGCAGTACTTC.

This clonotype is deemed medium-sized (0.01 to 0.1%). The chain couples TRBV9 to TRBJ2-1; TRBD1 aligns across 8 bases. The J segment lost 4 bases and the V segment lost 2 bases, leaving 5 bases of the junction unmatched. This CDR3 spans 15 amino acids. Germline-derived CDR1 and CDR2 are SGDLS and YYNGEE. In DNA form, the CDR3 reads TGTGCCAGCAGCGTTCAGGGGGCTGTTTACAATGAGCAGTTCTTC. It translates to CASSVQGAVYNEQFF.

Only a few counts were recorded for this clonotype. The chain links TRBV6-1 to TRBJ1-1, with D uncertain. The germline V and J ends were trimmed by 7 bases and 4 bases, with 10 bases remaining between them. The CDR3 runs to 12 residues. Germline V gives CDR1 MNHNS, CDR2 SASEGT. CDR3 nucleotide sequence: TGTGCCAGCATATCAAGGCCCACTGAAGCTTTCTTT. This codes for CASISRPTEAFF.